This T cell receptor (beta chain) was sequenced during a study of cytomegalovirus exposure and HLA in healthy donors (dated by TCRdb to the late 2010s). In the study overall: A later analysis indicated that the roughly 130 validation repertoires were generated on the platform also employed for the roughly 720 repertoires of the first cohort. The study aimed to test whether cataloging public T cell receptors could reveal signatures of past pathogen exposure. A separate validation cohort of roughly 110 different subjects was used in addition to the approximately 670-subject first cohort. High-throughput TCR immunosequencing, statistical association of individual TCRs with disease status, and machine learning were combined to predict cytomegalovirus infection status. Points the paper makes about the study in general: While some public TCRs were present in many individuals, most TCR sequences turned up only very rarely across donors. A later analysis found that TCRs clustered in the first cohort also tended to co-occur in the 120 validation repertoires, with 94% of cluster scores above 0. Three of the identified cytomegalovirus-associated TCR beta chains were confirmed in vitro to be specific for cytomegalovirus antigens. The study gave a list of about 150 TCR beta chains associated with cytomegalovirus. Cytomegalovirus status was reported to be diagnosed by the classifier with high specificity and sensitivity in both the original and validation cohorts. A later analysis had no HLA typing for the validation cohort, so co-occurrence there was scored across all 130 or so repertoires. The authors suggested that the approach could potentially be generalized to other disease states and immunological phenotypes.

This clone has just one count. What antigen it recognizes has not been identified. No quality values exist for individual bases; no much larger clone is one base distant. The donors were included in the validation cohort of around 120 subjects, a group kept apart from the roughly 690-subject first cohort. Receptor amplification or capture employed the immunoSEQ multiplex PCR assay. The published analysis was carried out like this. A statistical classification framework was built to diagnose cytomegalovirus status from the catalog of TCR beta chain sequences. TCRdb limited this immuneACCESS table to in-frame rearrangements with V and J called. A share of clones is missing; checked studies link under half to unresolved V genes, and the rest is unexplained. The V and J calls and the clone size are those of that table, but D and trimming were determined from the DNA. This sample is represented by approximately 220,000 clones; roughly 89% of them were singletons. The ten largest clones add up to roughly 2.5% of the sample.

V and J lose 5 bases and 8 bases, and a span of 9 bases separates them. The germline V gene (reference sequence) supplies CDR1 DFQATT and CDR2 SNEGSKA. The CDR3 runs 11 residues from the cysteine to the phenylalanine. Only the CDR3 portion is preserved as DNA: 33 bases, with reading frame beginning at the first base. The sample consisted of PBMCs. This TCR was sampled from a man aged 18-30 years in good health and CMV-seronegative. This sequence uses TRBV20-1 and TRBJ1-4; the D gene assignment is ambiguous. The bases are TGCAGTGCTGTGGCTGGCGAAAAACTGTTTTTT. This yields the protein CSAVAGEKLFF.